The entry below gives a single T cell receptor beta chain sequence along with its context. No antigen is known for it. Other DNA sequences in this sample translate to the same CDR3. The CDR3 is 12 amino acids. The ends were cut back, 0 bases at V and 6 bases at J, with 4 bases in the middle. Looked up from germline, CDR1 is KGHSY and CDR2 is FQNENV. These data originate in a study of OX40 agonist ivuxolimab in advanced cancers. Overall study results and limits: It was also the case that some nonresponders had low normalized T-cell clonal expansion.

Clones were sequenced by immunoSEQ multiplex PCR, and TCRdb holds only the in-frame ones, with some missing. This sample has about 78,000 clones, with roughly nine tenths found just once. The chain couples TRBV16 to TRBJ2-3; D uncertain. The source material was CD4+ or CD8+ T cells sorted from blood, sampled in a trial of the OX40 agonist ivuxolimab. The sequence was obtained from an adult with an advanced solid tumor such as melanoma, head and neck, liver or kidney cancer. CDR3 nucleotides: TGTGCCAGCAGCCAATCCGGGGATACGCAGTATTTT. Protein product: CASSQSGDTQYF.